This TCR beta chain emerged from a study of regulatory T cells in long-lasting Graves disease. This clonotype turned up a few times. From germline, CDR1 is MGHRA and CDR2 YSYEKL. With 3 bases removed from V and 8 bases from J, the gap between germline ends came to 8 bases. There are 12 residues in the CDR3. HTBI primers from iRepertoire and Arm-PCR of CDR3 regions yielded the TCR beta libraries. Source study methods: Looking across samples, the authors found some 67 TRBV and 15 or so TRBJ segments. TCRdb independently ran MiXCR on the multiplex PCR reads; one entry per CDR3 protein. Clone size and V and J calls follow TCRdb, not the original study. The repertoire holds around 470,000 distinct CDR3 sequences, with 13% to 15% as singletons. Time point given: newly diagnosed GD, antithyroid drugs for less than 3 months. The TCR library used RNA extracted from PBMCs. This sample was also put to use in a study of T cells in Graves' hyperthyroidism and ophthalmopathy. That source reports: Clonotypes that were expanded in thyroid above 0.001 mostly appeared in blood too. Ophthalmopathy and stable hyperthyroidism were told apart by a 13 V-J model.

The chain combines TRBV4-1 with TRBJ2-1; D gene uncertain. Sequenced here: peripheral blood mononuclear cells (PBMCs), sampled at new diagnosis, from a patient treated with antithyroid drugs. This receptor was taken from a woman between 45 and 60 years old with Graves disease. This CDR3 is CASSHVFDEQFF. The CDR3 nucleotides are TGCGCCAGCAGCCACGTATTTGATGAGCAGTTCTTC.